This TCR beta chain comes out of a study of Ad26.COV2.S vaccination and SARS-CoV-2 variants. Treatment: some 20 received Ad26.COV2.S at low or high dose, single or two shots; roughly 5 received placebo; per-sample allocation not given. The study sampled participants on day 63 after the first vaccine or placebo injection. The table came from immunoSEQ multiplex PCR; TCRdb's copy has only in-frame clones and leaves some out. The table shows about 480,000 clones, with roughly 89% occurring only once. A note on this clone: What it binds is not known.

Study results and caveats: With respect to non-spike TCR breadth, vaccine and placebo recipients were similar.

In germline, CDR1 is LNHDA, CDR2 SQIVND (reference sequence). This CDR3 is built from 15 residues. V trimming: 4 bases; J trimming: 9 bases; junction bases outside the gene matches: 8. The sample here was peripheral blood, taken in a trial of Ad26.COV2.S vaccine versus placebo. The rearrangement joins TRBV19 to TRBJ2-1; TRBD2 matches 11 bases. This sequence originates from a person aged 18-60 years who received the Ad26.COV2.S COVID-19 vaccine or a placebo. The CDR3 spells CASSTRLSGRGEQFF. The CDR3, as DNA: TGTGCCAGTAGTACCCGTCTTAGCGGGAGGGGTGAGCAGTTCTTC.